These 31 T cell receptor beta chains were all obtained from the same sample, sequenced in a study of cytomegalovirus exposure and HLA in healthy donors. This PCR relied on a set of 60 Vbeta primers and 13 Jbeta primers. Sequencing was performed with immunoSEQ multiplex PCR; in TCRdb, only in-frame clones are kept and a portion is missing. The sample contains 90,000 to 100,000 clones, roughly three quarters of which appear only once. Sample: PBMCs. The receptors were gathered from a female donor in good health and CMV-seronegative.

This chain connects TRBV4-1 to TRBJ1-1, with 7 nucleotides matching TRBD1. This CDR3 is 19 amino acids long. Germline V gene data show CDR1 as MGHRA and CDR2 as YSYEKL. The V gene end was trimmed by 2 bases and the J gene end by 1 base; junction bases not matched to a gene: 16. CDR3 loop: CASSQTPLIRTGRNTEAFF. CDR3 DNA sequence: TGCGCCAGCAGCCAAACCCCCTTAATTCGGACAGGCCGGAACACTGAAGCTTTCTTT.

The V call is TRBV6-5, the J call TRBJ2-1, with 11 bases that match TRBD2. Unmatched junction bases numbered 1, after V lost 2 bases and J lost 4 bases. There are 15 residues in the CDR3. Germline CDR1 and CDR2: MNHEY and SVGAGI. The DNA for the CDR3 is TGTGCCAGCAGTTACCCTAGCGGGGGGTACAATGAGCAGTTCTTC. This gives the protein CASSYPSGGYNEQFF.

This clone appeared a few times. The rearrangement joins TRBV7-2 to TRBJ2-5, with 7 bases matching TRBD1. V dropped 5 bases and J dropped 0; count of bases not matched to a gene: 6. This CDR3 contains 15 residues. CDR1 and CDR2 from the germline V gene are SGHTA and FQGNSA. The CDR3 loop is CASSLGGQHQETQYF. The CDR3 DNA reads TGTGCCAGCAGCCTAGGGGGACAGCACCAAGAGACCCAGTACTTC.

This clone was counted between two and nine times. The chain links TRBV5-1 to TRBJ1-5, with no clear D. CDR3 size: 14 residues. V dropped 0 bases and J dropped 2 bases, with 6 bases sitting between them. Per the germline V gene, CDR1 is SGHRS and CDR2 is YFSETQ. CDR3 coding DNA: TGCGCCAGCAGCTTGGAACCAGGCAATCAGCCCCAGCATTTT. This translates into CASSLEPGNQPQHF.

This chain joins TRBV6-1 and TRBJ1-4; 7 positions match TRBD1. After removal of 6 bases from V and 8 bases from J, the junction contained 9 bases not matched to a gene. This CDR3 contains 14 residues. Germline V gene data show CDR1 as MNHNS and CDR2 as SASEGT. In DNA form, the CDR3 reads TGTGCCAGCAGCTCCGACAGGGCTTGGGAAAAACTGTTTTTT. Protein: CASSSDRAWEKLFF.

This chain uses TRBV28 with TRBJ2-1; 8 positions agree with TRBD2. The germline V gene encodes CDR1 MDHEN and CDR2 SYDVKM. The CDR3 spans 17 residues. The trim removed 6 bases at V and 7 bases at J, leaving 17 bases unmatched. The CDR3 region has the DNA TGTGCCAGCAGGACAGCGGGAGCAGATAAGTTTATGAATGAGCAGTTCTTC. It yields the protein CASRTAGADKFMNEQFF. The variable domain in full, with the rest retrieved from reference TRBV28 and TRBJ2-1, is DVKVTQSSRYLVKRTGEKVFLECVQDMDHENMFWYRQDPGLGLRLIYFSYDVKMKEKGDIPEGYSVSREKKERFSLILESASTNQTSMYLCASRTAGADKFMNEQFFGPGTRLTVL.

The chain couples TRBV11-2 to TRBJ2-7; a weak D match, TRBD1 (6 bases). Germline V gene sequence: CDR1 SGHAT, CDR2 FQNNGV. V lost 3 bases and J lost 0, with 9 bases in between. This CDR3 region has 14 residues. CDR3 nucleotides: TGTGCCAGCAGCTTCAGGGGCCCCTCCTACGAGCAGTACTTC. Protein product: CASSFRGPSYEQYF.

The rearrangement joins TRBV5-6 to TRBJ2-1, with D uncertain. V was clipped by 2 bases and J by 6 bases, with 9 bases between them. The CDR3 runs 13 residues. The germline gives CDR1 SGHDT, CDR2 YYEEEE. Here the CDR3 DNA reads TGTGCCAGCAGCTTCAGTCCCACCAATGAGCAGTTCTTC. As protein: CASSFSPTNEQFF. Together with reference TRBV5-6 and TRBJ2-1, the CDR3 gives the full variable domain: DAGVTQSPTHLIKTRGQQVTLRCSPKSGHDTVSWYQQALGQGPQFIFQYYEEEERQRGNFPDRFSGHQFPNYSSELNVNALLLGDSALYLCASSFSPTNEQFFGPGTRLTVL.

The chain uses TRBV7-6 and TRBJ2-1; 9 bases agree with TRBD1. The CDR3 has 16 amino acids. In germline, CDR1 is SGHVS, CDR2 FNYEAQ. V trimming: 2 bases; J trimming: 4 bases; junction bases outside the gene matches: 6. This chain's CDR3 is CASSLFPGQGYNEQFF. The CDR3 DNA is TGTGCCAGCAGCTTATTTCCGGGACAGGGATACAATGAGCAGTTCTTC.

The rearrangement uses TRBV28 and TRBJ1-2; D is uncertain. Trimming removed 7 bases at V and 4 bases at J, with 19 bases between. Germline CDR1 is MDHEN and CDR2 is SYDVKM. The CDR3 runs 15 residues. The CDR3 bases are TGTGCCAGCATCCCCCCCGGGGAACGGGTCTATGGCTACACCTTC. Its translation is CASIPPGERVYGYTF.

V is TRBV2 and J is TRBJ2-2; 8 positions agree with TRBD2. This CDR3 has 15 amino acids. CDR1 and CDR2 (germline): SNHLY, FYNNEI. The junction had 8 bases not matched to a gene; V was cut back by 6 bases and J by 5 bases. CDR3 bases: TGTGCCAGCAGAAGGCCAGCGGGGGAGACCGGGGAGCTGTTTTTT. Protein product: CASRRPAGETGELFF.

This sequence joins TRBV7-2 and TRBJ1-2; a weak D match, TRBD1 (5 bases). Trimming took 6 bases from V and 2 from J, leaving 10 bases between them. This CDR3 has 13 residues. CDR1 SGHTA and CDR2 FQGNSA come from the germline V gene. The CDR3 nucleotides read TGTGCCAGCAGGGTGGACATCAACTATGGCTACACCTTC. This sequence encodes CASRVDINYGYTF.

The CDR3 coding sequence is TGTGCCAGCCGACGGCCAAATAACCCGAGGAGCAATCAGCCCCAGCATTTT. Encoded protein: CASRRPNNPRSNQPQHF. The chain employs TRBV28 and TRBJ1-5, with unresolved D. Germline V gene lookup returns CDR1 MDHEN and CDR2 SYDVKM. Trimming took 8 bases from V and 1 from J, leaving 21 bases between them. This CDR3 contains 17 residues.

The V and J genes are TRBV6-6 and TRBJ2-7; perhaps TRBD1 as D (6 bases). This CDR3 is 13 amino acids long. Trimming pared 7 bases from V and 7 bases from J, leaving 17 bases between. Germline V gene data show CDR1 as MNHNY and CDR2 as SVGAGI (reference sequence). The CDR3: CASTVLGGREQYF. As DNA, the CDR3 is TGTGCCAGCACCGTATTAGGGGGTAGGGAGCAGTACTTC.

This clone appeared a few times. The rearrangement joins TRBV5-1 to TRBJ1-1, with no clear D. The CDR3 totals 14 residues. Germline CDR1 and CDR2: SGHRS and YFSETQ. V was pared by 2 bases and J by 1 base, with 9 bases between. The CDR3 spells CASSLAGPNTEAFF. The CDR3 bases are TGCGCCAGCAGCTTAGCAGGTCCGAACACTGAAGCTTTCTTT.

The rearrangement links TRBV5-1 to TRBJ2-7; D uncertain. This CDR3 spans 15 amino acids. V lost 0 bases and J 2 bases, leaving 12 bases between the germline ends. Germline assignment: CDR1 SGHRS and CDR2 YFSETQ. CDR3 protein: CASSLAAASAYEQYF. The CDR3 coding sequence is TGCGCCAGCAGCTTGGCCGCGGCTTCCGCCTACGAGCAGTACTTC.

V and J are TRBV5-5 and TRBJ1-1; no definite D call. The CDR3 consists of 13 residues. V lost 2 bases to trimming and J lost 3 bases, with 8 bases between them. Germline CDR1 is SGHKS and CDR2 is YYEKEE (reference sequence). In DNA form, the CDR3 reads TGTGCCAGCAGCTTTGACGGGGACACTGAAGCTTTCTTT. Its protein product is CASSFDGDTEAFF.

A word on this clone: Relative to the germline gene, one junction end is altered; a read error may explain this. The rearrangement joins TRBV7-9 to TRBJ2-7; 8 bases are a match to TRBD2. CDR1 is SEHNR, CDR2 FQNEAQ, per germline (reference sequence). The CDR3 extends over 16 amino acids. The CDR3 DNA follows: TGTTCCAGCATCAACCTAAACGGGGGGGTCACCTACGAGCAGTACTTC. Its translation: CSSINLNGGVTYEQYF.

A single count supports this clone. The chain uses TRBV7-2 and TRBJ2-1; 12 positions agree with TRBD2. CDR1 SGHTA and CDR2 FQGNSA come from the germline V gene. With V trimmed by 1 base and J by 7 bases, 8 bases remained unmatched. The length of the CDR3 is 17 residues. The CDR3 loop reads CASSLELAGGLWNEQFF. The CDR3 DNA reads TGTGCCAGCAGCTTAGAGCTAGCGGGGGGGCTTTGGAATGAGCAGTTCTTC.

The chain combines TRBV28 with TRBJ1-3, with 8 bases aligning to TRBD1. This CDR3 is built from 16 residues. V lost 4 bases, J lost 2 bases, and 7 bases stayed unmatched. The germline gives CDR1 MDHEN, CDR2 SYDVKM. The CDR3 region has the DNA TGTGCCAGCAGTTCGGGACAGGCCCTCGCTGGAAACACCATATATTTT. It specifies CASSSGQALAGNTIYF.

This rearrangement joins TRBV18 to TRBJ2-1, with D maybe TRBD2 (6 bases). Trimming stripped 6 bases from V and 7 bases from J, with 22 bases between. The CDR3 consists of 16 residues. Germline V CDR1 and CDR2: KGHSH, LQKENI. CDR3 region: CASSPGGGGAANEQFF. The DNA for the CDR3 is TGTGCCAGCTCCCCGGGCGGCGGAGGGGCCGCAAATGAGCAGTTCTTC.

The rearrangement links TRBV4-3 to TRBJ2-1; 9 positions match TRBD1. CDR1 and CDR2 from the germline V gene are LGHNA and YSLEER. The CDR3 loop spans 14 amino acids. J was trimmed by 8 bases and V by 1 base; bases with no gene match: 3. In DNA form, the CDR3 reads TGCGCCAGCAGCCAAGGGGACAGGGACTATGAGCAGTTCTTC. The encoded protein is CASSQGDRDYEQFF.

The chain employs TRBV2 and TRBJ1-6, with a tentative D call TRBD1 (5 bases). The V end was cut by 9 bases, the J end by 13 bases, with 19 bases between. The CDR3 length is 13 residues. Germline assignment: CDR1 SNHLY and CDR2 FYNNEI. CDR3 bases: TGTGCCAGTAGTACCACCCCAGGGACTCCCCTCCACTTT. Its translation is CASSTTPGTPLHF. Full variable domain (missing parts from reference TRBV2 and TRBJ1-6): EPEVTQTPSHQVTQMGQEVILRCVPISNHLYFYWYRQILGQKVEFLVSFYNNEISEKSEIFDDQFSVERPDGSNFTLKIRSTKLEDSAMYFCASSTTPGTPLHFGNGTRLTVT.

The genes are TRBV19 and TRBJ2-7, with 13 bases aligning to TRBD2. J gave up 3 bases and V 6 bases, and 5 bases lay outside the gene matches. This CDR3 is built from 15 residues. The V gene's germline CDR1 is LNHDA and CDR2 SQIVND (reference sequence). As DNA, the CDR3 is TGTGCCAGTAGGACTAGCGGGGGGCGCATCTACGAGCAGTACTTC. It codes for CASRTSGGRIYEQYF.

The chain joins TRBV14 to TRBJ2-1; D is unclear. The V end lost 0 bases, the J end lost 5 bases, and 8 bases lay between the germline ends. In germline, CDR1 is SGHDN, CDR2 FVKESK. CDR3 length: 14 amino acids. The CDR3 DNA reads TGTGCCAGCAGCCAAGACATAGTCAACAATGAGCAGTTCTTC. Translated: CASSQDIVNNEQFF.

CDR3 loop: CASSPEAGQLNYGYTF. In nucleotides, the CDR3 is TGTGCCAGCAGCCCAGAGGCGGGACAGCTCAACTATGGCTACACCTTC. V gene TRBV9 combines with J gene TRBJ1-2, with 7 positions matching TRBD1. CDR3 size: 16 residues. With V trimmed by 4 bases and J by 2 bases, 11 bases remained unmatched. The V gene's germline CDR1 is SGDLS and CDR2 YYNGEE.

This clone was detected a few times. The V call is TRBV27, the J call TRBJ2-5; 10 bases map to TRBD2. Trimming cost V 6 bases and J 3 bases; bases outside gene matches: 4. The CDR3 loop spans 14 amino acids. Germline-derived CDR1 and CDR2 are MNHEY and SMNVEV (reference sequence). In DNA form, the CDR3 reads TGTGCCAGCAGAAGGAGCGGGAGGGAAGAGACCCAGTACTTC. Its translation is CASRRSGREETQYF.

The CDR3: CASSGGAGSNEKLFF. CDR3 bases: TGCGCCAGCAGCGGCGGGGCAGGGTCGAATGAAAAACTGTTTTTT. The chain has TRBV5-1 and TRBJ1-4, with D possibly being TRBD1 (5 bases). Looked up from germline, CDR1 is SGHRS and CDR2 is YFSETQ. V dropped 4 bases and J dropped 5 bases, with 15 bases sitting between them. The CDR3 has 15 amino acids.

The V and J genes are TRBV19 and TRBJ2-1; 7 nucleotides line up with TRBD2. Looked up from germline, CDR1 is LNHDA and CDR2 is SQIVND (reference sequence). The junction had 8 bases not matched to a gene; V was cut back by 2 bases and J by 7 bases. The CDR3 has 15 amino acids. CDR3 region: CASSIWWEGRNEQFF. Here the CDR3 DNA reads TGTGCCAGTAGTATATGGTGGGAGGGCCGGAATGAGCAGTTCTTC. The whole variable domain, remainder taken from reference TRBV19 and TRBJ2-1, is DGGITQSPKYLFRKEGQNVTLSCEQNLNHDAMYWYRQDPGQGLRLIYYSQIVNDFQKGDIAEGYSVSREKKESFPLTVTSAQKNPTAFYLCASSIWWEGRNEQFFGPGTRLTVL.

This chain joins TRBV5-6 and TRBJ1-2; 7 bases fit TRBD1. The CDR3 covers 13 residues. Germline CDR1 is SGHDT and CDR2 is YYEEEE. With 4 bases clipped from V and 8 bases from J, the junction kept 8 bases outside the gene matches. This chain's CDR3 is CASSKGQAPGYTF. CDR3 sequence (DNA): TGTGCCAGCAGCAAAGGACAGGCCCCCGGCTACACCTTC.

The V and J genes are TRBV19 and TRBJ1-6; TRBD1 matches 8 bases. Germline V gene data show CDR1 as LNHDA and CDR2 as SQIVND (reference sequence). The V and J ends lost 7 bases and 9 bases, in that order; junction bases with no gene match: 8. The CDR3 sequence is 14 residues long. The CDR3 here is CASTPGQDASPLHF. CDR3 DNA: TGTGCCAGTACCCCGGGACAGGATGCTTCACCCCTCCACTTT.